The 10 T cell receptor beta chains below come from one sample, sequenced in a study of CD8 T cells in Susac syndrome (dated by TCRdb to 2018 to 2020). Libraries were constructed by the immunoSEQ multiplex PCR assay. RNA was extracted using the RNeasy kit, and about 0.45 to 1 ug of the RNA was reverse transcribed with random hexamers. TCRdb took the public reads, trimmed them with fastp at Q25, ran MiXCR for clone calling and kept in-frame beta chains. Each entry is one CDR3 protein sequence, shown with its most common DNA and genes. Present in this sample are around 140,000 distinct CDR3 sequences, 75% to 90% of which were seen just once. The ten largest make up approximately 0.51% of the sample. Sequenced input: CD8+ T cells from PBMCs. The receptors stem from a human donor with multiple sclerosis.

This chain links TRBV2 with TRBJ2-1; tentatively, D is TRBD2 (7 bases). The germline CDR1 and CDR2 sequences are SNHLY and FYNNEI. CDR3 length: 13 residues. CDR3 nucleotide sequence: TGTCAGGGGAGGGGGGAGTTGTACAATGAGCAGTTCTTC. As protein: CQGRGELYNEQFF.

The V and J genes are TRBV27 and TRBJ1-1; possible D gene TRBD1, 5 bases. Trimming took off 8 bases at V and 1 base at J, with 11 bases between the two ends. CDR1 MNHEY and CDR2 SMNVEV come from the germline V gene (reference sequence). The CDR3 is 13 residues long. Here the CDR3 DNA reads TGTGCCAGCCGGGACTCGACGAACACTGAAGCTTTCTTT. Translating it yields CASRDSTNTEAFF.

This clonotype was seen once. The CDR3 spells CSVCNETRGNTIYF. CDR3 DNA sequence: TGCAGCGTTTGTAACGAAACTCGAGGAAACACCATATATTTT. V and J are TRBV29-1 and TRBJ1-3; D is uncertain. CDR3 length equals 14 residues. Germline lookup yields CDR1 SQVTM and CDR2 ANQGSEA. The germline V and J ends were trimmed by 5 bases and 4 bases, with 15 bases remaining between them.

The CDR3 is CASRPPPHTDTQYF. The DNA of the CDR3 is TGTGCCAGCAGACCACCCCCGCACACAGATACGCAGTATTTT. The J gene is TRBJ2-3, the V gene TRBV11-2; no reliable D call. This CDR3 has 14 amino acids. Trimming cost V 6 bases and J 2 bases, with 12 bases left between them. In germline, CDR1 is SGHAT, CDR2 FQNNGV.

The chain is built from TRBV25-1 and TRBJ2-1; tentative D call: TRBD1 (6 bases). Deletions cut 4 bases from V and 4 bases from J, with 23 bases between. CDR3 length: 18 amino acids. CDR1 is MGHDK, CDR2 SYGVNS, per germline. The CDR3 nucleotides read TGTGCCAGCAGTGGAACAAGGACACTTCTGAGGGGGTACAATGAGCAGTTCTTC. As protein: CASSGTRTLLRGYNEQFF.

The CDR3 sequence: CASSVLSGRAADTQYF. The CDR3 DNA reads as TGTGCCAGCAGCGTTCTTAGCGGGAGGGCCGCAGATACGCAGTATTTT. The chain is built from TRBV9 and TRBJ2-3; 11 bases map to TRBD2. The CDR3 sequence is 16 residues long. The junction had 6 bases not matched to a gene; V was cut back by 2 bases and J by 4 bases. Germline loops: CDR1 SGDLS, CDR2 YYNGEE.

The chain combines TRBV27 with TRBJ2-1; D possibly matches TRBD1 or TRBD2 (5 bases each). Germline-derived CDR1 and CDR2 are MNHEY and SMNVEV (reference sequence). The CDR3 spans 14 residues. Deletions cut 0 bases from V and 9 bases from J, with 12 bases between. CDR3 bases: TGTGCCAGCAGTTTATCCGGGGCCGGTGGTGAGCAGTTCTTC. This sequence encodes CASSLSGAGGEQFF.

V is TRBV7-2 and J is TRBJ2-7; the D gene is possibly TRBD1 (7 bases). The germline CDR1 and CDR2 sequences are SGHTA and FQGNSA. The CDR3 totals 13 residues. The ends were cut back, 3 bases at V and 5 bases at J, with 11 bases in the middle. The CDR3 spells CASSLGRGDEQYF. The CDR3 nucleotides are TGTGCCAGCAGCTTGGGCAGGGGGGACGAGCAGTACTTC.

This clonotype was picked up one time. J is TRBJ2-1 and V is TRBV7-9, with 7 bases matching TRBD1. With V trimmed by 7 bases and J by 8 bases, 8 bases remained unmatched. The CDR3 has 13 amino acids. Germline loops: CDR1 SEHNR, CDR2 FQNEAQ (reference sequence). The CDR3 region is CASTPTRGHEQFF. As DNA, the CDR3 is TGTGCCAGCACCCCTACTAGGGGGCATGAGCAGTTCTTC.

The chain links TRBV5-5 to TRBJ1-1, with D uncertain. Germline assignment: CDR1 SGHKS and CDR2 YYEKEE (reference sequence). V lost 0 bases and J 1 base, leaving 10 bases between the germline ends. The CDR3 loop spans 15 amino acids. This CDR3 reads CASSLGRTSNTEAFF. Here the CDR3 DNA reads TGTGCCAGCAGCTTGGGAAGGACTTCGAACACTGAAGCTTTCTTT.